This TCR beta chain was captured by sequencing in a study of OX40 agonist ivuxolimab in advanced cancers. Some background on the complete study: Ivuxolimab was a fully human IgG2 agonistic monoclonal antibody targeting the costimulatory receptor OX40 (CD134). Intravenous ivuxolimab was administered to patients every 2 weeks at six dose levels: 0.01, 0.1, 0.3, 1.5, 3 and 10 mg/kg. Of the 50 to 55 patients in dose escalation, 19 had hepatocellular carcinoma, approximately 15 had melanoma, 9 had renal cell carcinoma and 9 had head and neck cancer. In the dose-escalation cohort, around four fifths of patients were male, and the mean age was 60 years with a range of roughly 23 to 79. Patients were allowed to have had prior anti-PD-1, anti-PD-L1 or anti-CTLA-4 therapy, and 40% of the dose-escalation patients had previously received checkpoint inhibitors. Partial responses occurred in three dose-escalation patients: two with cutaneous melanoma and one with hepatocellular carcinoma. The purpose of peripheral TCRbeta sequencing was to test whether ivuxolimab changed TCR sequence diversity and led to clonal T-cell expansion. The paper covers the monotherapy dose-escalation part of the phase I ivuxolimab trial, which included N of about 51 patients.

Points the paper makes about the study in general: Partial responders in the 0.1-3.0 mg/kg groups had among the lowest normalized peripheral clonal expansion, especially among CD8+ T cells. After ivuxolimab, CD8+ T cells had more expanded clones than CD4+ T cells on average. Clonal expansion of both CD4+ and CD8+ blood T cells was observed from baseline to week 6 at doses 0.1 to 3.0 mg/kg. Which antigens the clonally expanded peripheral T cells were specific for was not determined. Low levels of normalized T-cell clonal expansion were also shown by some nonresponding patients.

Patients with a history of autoimmune disease or receiving systemic immunosuppression were excluded from the trial. In every dose cohort, peripheral blood was drawn for TCR sequencing at baseline, cycle 4 day 1, and cycle 7 day 1. Samples came from an open-label, multicenter, first-in-human phase I dose-escalation trial of ivuxolimab. The trial enrolled adults with locally advanced or metastatic head and neck squamous cell, hepatocellular, melanoma or renal cell carcinoma. CD4+ and CD8+ T cells were sorted separately from peripheral blood before TCR sequencing. Genomic DNA was isolated from the sorted cells so that the TCRbeta CDR3 region could be sequenced. The immunoSEQ Assay was used to sequence the TCRbeta CDR3 regions. In TCRdb, the immuneACCESS table is reduced to in-frame sequences with V and J assigned. These tables do not hold every clone; where another copy was compared, an unresolved V gene accounts for under half, and the others remain unexplained. Present in this sample are tens of thousands of clones, roughly four fifths of which were seen just once. The ten largest clones add up to 3.4% of the sample.

The CDR3 runs 15 residues from the cysteine to the phenylalanine. Only the CDR3 portion is preserved as DNA: 45 bases, with reading frame beginning at the first base. CDR1 and CDR2 are read off the germline V gene as SGHVS and FQNEAQ. At the junction V is shortened by 6 bases and J by 3 bases; bases outside the gene matches: 10. Judged by its sample share, this clone qualifies as medium-sized (0.01 to 0.1%). Its antigen is still unknown. Nothing much larger sits one base from this clone, and base qualities are not available. The receptor was isolated from an adult with an advanced solid tumor such as melanoma, head and neck, liver or kidney cancer. Sample: CD4+ or CD8+ T cells sorted from blood, taken in a trial of the OX40 agonist ivuxolimab. The rearranged segments are TRBV7-8 and TRBJ2-7; the junction holds 8 bases that match TRBD1. The CDR3 amino acid sequence is: CASRPPGQESYEQYF. The DNA sequence is as follows: TGTGCCAGCAGACCCCCGGGACAGGAGAGCTACGAGCAGTACTTC.